Each of the 7 T cell receptor beta chains below was sequenced from the same sample in a study of cytomegalovirus exposure and HLA in healthy donors. The PCR was carried out with 60 Vbeta primers and 13 Jbeta primers. Using immunoSEQ multiplex PCR, the repertoire was profiled, and TCRdb retains in-frame clones only, with some absent. Among 95,000 to 150,000 clones, under 90% were seen once, and the ten largest hold about 3.7%. Sequencing was performed on PBMCs. The source is a woman in her forties in good health and CMV-seropositive.

The chain is built from TRBV4-2 and TRBJ2-1; TRBD2 matches 13 bases. CDR3 length: 15 amino acids. The V segment lost 0 bases and the J segment 8 bases; nucleotides outside the gene matches: 1. Germline-derived CDR1 and CDR2 are LGHNA and YNFKEQ. DNA for the CDR3: TGTGCCAGCAGCCAAGAACTAGCGGGAGGGGATGAGCAGTTCTTC. Translation: CASSQELAGGDEQFF.

V and J are TRBV4-1 and TRBJ2-7; D is possibly TRBD1 (6 bases). With 0 bases removed from V and 3 bases from J, the gap between germline ends came to 9 bases. Germline V gives CDR1 MGHRA, CDR2 YSYEKL. The CDR3 totals 14 residues. The CDR3 protein is CASSQDNRDYEQYF. CDR3 in DNA: TGCGCCAGCAGCCAAGATAACAGGGACTACGAGCAGTACTTC.

The gene calls are TRBV7-9 and TRBJ2-7, with 12 bases matching TRBD2. The V segment lost 4 bases and the J segment 2 bases; nucleotides outside the gene matches: 9. The CDR3 runs to 17 residues. The germline CDR1 and CDR2 sequences are SEHNR and FQNEAQ (reference sequence). The CDR3 spells CASSSGTSGPTTYEQYF. In DNA, the CDR3 is TGTGCCAGCAGCTCGGGGACTAGCGGGCCTACAACCTACGAGCAGTACTTC.

This clone occurred once. The V call is TRBV5-1, the J call TRBJ2-3, with D possibly TRBD1 on 5 matching bases. The V end was cut by 0 bases, the J end by 2 bases, with 10 bases between. The CDR3 is 15 residues long. Germline V gene sequence: CDR1 SGHRS, CDR2 YFSETQ. The CDR3 region is CASSLAGINTDTQYF. The CDR3 DNA reads as TGCGCCAGCAGCTTGGCAGGGATTAACACAGATACGCAGTATTTT.

The gene calls are TRBV6-5 and TRBJ2-2, with D maybe TRBD2 (5 bases). The CDR3 totals 10 residues. The V end was cut by 8 bases, the J end by 7 bases, with 5 bases between. Germline V gene lookup returns CDR1 MNHEY and CDR2 SVGAGI. CDR3 nucleotide sequence: TGTGCCAGCCGGGGCGGGGAGCTGTTTTTT. It codes for CASRGGELFF.

This chain uses TRBV7-9 with TRBJ2-1; TRBD1 aligns across 11 bases. Germline CDR1 is SEHNR and CDR2 is FQNEAQ (reference sequence). CDR3 size: 18 residues. The V gene end was trimmed by 5 bases and the J gene end by 10 bases; junction bases not matched to a gene: 19. The CDR3 region is CASSPREIRDRGYLEQFF. CDR3 sequence (DNA): TGTGCCAGCAGCCCAAGAGAGATCCGGGACAGGGGGTATTTGGAGCAGTTCTTC.

The gene calls are TRBV30 and TRBJ1-2, with D unresolved. The CDR3 is 16 residues long. Germline V gene data show CDR1 as GTSNPN and CDR2 as SVGIG (reference sequence). V lost 2 bases to trimming and J lost 2 bases, with 18 bases between them. CDR3 nucleotides: TGTGCCTGGAGTCCCAAATGGCCACAGCACAACTATGGCTACACCTTC. This sequence encodes CAWSPKWPQHNYGYTF.